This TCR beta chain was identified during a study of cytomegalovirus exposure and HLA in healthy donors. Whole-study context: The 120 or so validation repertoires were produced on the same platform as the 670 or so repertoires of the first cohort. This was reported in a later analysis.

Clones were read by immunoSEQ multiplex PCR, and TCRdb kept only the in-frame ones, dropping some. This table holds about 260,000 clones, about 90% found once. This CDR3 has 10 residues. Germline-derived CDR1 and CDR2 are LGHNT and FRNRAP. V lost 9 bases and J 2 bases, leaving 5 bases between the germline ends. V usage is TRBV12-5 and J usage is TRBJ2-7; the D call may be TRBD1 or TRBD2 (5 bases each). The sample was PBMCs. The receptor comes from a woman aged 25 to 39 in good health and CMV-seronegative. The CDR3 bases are TGTGCTAGGGGGGCCTACGAGCAGTACTTC. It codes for CARGAYEQYF.